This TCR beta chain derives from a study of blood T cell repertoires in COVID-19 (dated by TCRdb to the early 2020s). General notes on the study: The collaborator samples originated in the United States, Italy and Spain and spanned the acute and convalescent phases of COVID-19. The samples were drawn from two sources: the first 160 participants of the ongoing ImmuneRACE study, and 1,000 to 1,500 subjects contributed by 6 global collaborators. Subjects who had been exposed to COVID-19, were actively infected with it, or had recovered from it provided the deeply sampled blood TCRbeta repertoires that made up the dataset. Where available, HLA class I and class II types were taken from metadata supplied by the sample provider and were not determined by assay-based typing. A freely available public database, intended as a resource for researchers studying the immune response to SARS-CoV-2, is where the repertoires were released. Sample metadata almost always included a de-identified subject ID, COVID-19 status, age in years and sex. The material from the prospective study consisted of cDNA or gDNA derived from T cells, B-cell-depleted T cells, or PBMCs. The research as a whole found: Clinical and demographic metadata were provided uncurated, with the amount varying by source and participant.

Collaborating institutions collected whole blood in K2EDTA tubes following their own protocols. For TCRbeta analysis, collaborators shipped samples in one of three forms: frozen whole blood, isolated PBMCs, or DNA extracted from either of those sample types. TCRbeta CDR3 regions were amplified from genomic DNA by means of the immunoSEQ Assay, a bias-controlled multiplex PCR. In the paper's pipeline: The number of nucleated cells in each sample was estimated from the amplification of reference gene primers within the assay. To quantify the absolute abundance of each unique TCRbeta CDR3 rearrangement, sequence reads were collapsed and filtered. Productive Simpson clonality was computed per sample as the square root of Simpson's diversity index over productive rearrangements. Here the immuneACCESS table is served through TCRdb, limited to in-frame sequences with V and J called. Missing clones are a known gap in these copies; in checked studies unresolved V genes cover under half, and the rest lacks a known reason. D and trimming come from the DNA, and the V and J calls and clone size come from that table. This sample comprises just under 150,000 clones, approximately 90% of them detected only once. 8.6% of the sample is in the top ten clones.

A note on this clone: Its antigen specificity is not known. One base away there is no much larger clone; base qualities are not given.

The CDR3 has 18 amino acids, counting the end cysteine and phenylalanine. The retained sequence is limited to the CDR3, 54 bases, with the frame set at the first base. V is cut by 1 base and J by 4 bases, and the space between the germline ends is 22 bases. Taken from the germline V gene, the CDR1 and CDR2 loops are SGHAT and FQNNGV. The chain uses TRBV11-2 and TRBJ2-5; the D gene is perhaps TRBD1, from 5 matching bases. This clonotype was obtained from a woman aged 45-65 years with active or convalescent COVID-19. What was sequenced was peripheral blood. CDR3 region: CASSLVSVRKGVSETQYF. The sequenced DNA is TGTGCCAGCAGCTTAGTTTCGGTCAGGAAAGGGGTTTCAGAGACCCAGTACTTC.